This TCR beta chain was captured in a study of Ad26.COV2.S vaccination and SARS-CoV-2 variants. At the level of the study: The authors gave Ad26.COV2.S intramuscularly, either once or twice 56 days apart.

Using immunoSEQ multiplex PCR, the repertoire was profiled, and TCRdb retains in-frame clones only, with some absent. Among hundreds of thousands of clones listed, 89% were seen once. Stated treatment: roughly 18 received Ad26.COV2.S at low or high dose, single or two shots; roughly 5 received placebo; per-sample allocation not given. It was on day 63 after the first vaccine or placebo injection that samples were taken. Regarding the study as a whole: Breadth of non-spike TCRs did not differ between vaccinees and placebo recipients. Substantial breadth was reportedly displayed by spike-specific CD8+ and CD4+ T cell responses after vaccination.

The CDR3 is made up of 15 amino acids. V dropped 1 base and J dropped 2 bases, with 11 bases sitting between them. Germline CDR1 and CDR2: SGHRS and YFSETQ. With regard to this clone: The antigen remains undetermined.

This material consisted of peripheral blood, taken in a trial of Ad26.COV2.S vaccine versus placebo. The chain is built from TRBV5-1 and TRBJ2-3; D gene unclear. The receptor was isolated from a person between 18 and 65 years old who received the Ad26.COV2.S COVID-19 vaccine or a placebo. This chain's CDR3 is CASSLSLSYTDTQYF. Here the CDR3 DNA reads TGCGCCAGCAGCTTGTCGCTGTCGTACACAGATACGCAGTATTTT.